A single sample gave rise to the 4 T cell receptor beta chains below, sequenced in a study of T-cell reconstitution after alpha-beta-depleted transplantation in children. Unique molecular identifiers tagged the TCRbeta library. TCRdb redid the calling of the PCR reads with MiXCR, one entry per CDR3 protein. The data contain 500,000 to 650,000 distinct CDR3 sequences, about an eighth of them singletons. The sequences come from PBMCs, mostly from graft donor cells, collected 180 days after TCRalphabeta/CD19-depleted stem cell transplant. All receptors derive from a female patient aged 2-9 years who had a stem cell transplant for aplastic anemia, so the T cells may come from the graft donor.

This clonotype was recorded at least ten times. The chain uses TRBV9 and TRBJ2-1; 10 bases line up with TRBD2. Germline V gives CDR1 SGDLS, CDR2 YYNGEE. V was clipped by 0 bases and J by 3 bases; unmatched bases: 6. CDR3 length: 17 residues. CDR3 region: CASSVGAGTSDYNEQFF. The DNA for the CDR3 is TGTGCCAGCAGCGTAGGGGCCGGGACTAGCGACTACAATGAGCAGTTCTTC.

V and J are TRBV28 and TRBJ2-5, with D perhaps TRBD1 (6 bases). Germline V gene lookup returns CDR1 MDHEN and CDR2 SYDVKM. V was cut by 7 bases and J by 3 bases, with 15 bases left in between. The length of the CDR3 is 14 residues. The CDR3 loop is CASTIRTVEETQYF. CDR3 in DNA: TGTGCCAGCACCATTAGGACAGTCGAAGAGACCCAGTACTTC.

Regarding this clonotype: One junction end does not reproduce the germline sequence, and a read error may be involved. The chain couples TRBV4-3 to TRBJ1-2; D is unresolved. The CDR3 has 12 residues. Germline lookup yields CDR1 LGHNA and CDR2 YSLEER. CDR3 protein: CASSEGKVGFTF. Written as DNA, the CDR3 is TGCGCCAGCAGTGAAGGGAAGGTCGGCTTCACCTTC.

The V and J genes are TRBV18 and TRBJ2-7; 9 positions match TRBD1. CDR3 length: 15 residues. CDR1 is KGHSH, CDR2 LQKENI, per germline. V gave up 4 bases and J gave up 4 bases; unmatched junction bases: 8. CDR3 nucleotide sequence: TGTGCCAGCTCACTACGGACAGGGGTCCAGTACGAGCAGTACTTC. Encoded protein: CASSLRTGVQYEQYF.